These T cell receptor beta chains were read from a single sample in a study of blood T cell dynamics during melanoma immunotherapy. This table comes from immunoSEQ multiplex PCR, and its TCRdb copy is limited to in-frame clones, with some not included. The sample has some 20,000 clones, about 85% seen once; the top ten hold about 7.5%. The starting material was blood, obtained from a patient treated with checkpoint blockade. These receptors originate from a human donor with melanoma. CDR3s include the opening cysteine and the closing phenylalanine or tryptophan. D genes are given only for firm matches. Clone sizes are given selectively: once, few, many, or a class where the clone is expanded.

j_call: TRBJ1-2; v_call: TRBV18; d_call: TRBD1; clone_size: -; cdr3_nt: TGTGCCAGCTCACCAGCCGGACAGGGACAGGCTGGCTACACCTTC; cdr3_aa: CASSPAGQGQAGYTF
j_call: TRBJ1-5; v_call: TRBV28; d_call: -; clone_size: medium-sized; cdr3_nt: TGTGCCAGCAGTTACGAGGTACAGCCCCAGCATTTT; cdr3_aa: CASSYEVQPQHF
j_call: TRBJ1-2; v_call: TRBV5-4; d_call: -; clone_size: -; cdr3_nt: TGTGCCAGCAGCTTCGGACTCGTGGACTACACCTTC; cdr3_aa: CASSFGLVDYTF
j_call: TRBJ1-1; v_call: TRBV5-1; d_call: -; clone_size: -; cdr3_nt: TGCGCCAGCAGCCTTTCCCCGACTCCGAGGGACACTGAAGCTTTCTTT; cdr3_aa: CASSLSPTPRDTEAFF
j_call: TRBJ2-1; v_call: TRBV7-8; d_call: TRBD1; clone_size: -; cdr3_nt: TGTGCCAGCAGCCTTTTTGGGACAGGGTTTCACAATGAGCAGTTCTTC; cdr3_aa: CASSLFGTGFHNEQFF
j_call: TRBJ1-5; v_call: TRBV19; d_call: TRBD1; clone_size: -; cdr3_nt: TGTGCCAGTAGTATACAAACAGGGGAGTGGCAGCCCCAGCATTTT; cdr3_aa: CASSIQTGEWQPQHF
j_call: TRBJ2-4; v_call: TRBV7-2; d_call: TRBD2; clone_size: -; cdr3_nt: TGTGCCAGCAGCCCAGGACTAGCGGGAGTAGGGAACATTCAGTACTTC; cdr3_aa: CASSPGLAGVGNIQYF
j_call: TRBJ2-1; v_call: TRBV4-1; d_call: TRBD2; clone_size: -; cdr3_nt: TGCGCCAGCAGCCAGGGACTAGCGGTCACCTACAATGAGCAGTTCTTC; cdr3_aa: CASSQGLAVTYNEQFF
j_call: TRBJ2-3; v_call: TRBV19; d_call: -; clone_size: few; cdr3_nt: TGTGCCAGTAAGGAGGAGTCTAGCACAGATACGCAGTATTTT; cdr3_aa: CASKEESSTDTQYF
j_call: TRBJ2-7; v_call: TRBV5-1; d_call: -; clone_size: -; cdr3_nt: TGCGCCAGCAGCTTGGAAAGGGGGTACGAGCAGTACTTC; cdr3_aa: CASSLERGYEQYF
j_call: TRBJ1-1; v_call: TRBV6-4; d_call: TRBD1; clone_size: -; cdr3_nt: TGTGCCAGCAGTGACGGGGACAGGGGGGTTAGGGACACTGAAGCTTTCTTT; cdr3_aa: CASSDGDRGVRDTEAFF
j_call: TRBJ2-5; v_call: TRBV7-7; d_call: TRBD2; clone_size: -; cdr3_nt: TGTGCTAGCAGCTTACCTAGCGGGAGCCCCCAAGAGACCCAGTACTTC; cdr3_aa: CASSLPSGSPQETQYF
j_call: TRBJ2-1; v_call: TRBV7-9; d_call: -; clone_size: -; cdr3_nt: TGTGCCAGCAGCTTCTTCGGGGGCCACAATGAGCAGTTCTTC; cdr3_aa: CASSFFGGHNEQFF
j_call: TRBJ2-5; v_call: TRBV5-4; d_call: TRBD1; clone_size: once; cdr3_nt: TGTGCCAGCAGCTTGGCGGACAGGGGTAAGACCCAGTACTTC; cdr3_aa: CASSLADRGKTQYF
j_call: TRBJ2-1; v_call: TRBV6-5; d_call: TRBD2; clone_size: -; cdr3_nt: TGTGCCAGCAGATTAGCGGGATTGAGCCCCGACCAGTTCTTC; cdr3_aa: CASRLAGLSPDQFF
j_call: TRBJ2-6; v_call: TRBV6-4; d_call: -; clone_size: -; cdr3_nt: TGTGCCAGCAGTGACTCTAAAACTGGGGCCAACGTCCTGACTTTC; cdr3_aa: CASSDSKTGANVLTF
j_call: TRBJ1-1; v_call: TRBV30; d_call: -; clone_size: -; cdr3_nt: TGTGCCTGGAGTACAGTGAACACTGAAGCTTTCTTT; cdr3_aa: CAWSTVNTEAFF
j_call: TRBJ2-1; v_call: TRBV5-4; d_call: TRBD2; clone_size: -; cdr3_nt: TGTGCCAGCAGCTTGGCCGGTATGGCTAGCGGGAGCGGTGAGCAGTTCTTC; cdr3_aa: CASSLAGMASGSGEQFF
j_call: TRBJ2-3; v_call: TRBV7-9; d_call: -; clone_size: -; cdr3_nt: TGTGCCAGCGAGCATCTGTTCGGAGGCACAGATACGCAGTATTTT; cdr3_aa: CASEHLFGGTDTQYF
j_call: TRBJ2-3; v_call: TRBV2; d_call: TRBD2; clone_size: few; cdr3_nt: TGTGCCAGCAGTTTTCCCGGACTAGCGGGAGGGCCGGGCACAGATACGCAGTATTTT; cdr3_aa: CASSFPGLAGGPGTDTQYF
j_call: TRBJ2-3; v_call: TRBV27; d_call: -; clone_size: -; cdr3_nt: TGTGCCACCCGGGGTTTTGGTGCAGATACGCAGTATTTT; cdr3_aa: CATRGFGADTQYF
j_call: TRBJ2-7; v_call: TRBV19; d_call: -; clone_size: -; cdr3_nt: TGTGCCAGTAGTATTGCGGACAGCTCCTACGAGCAGTACTTC; cdr3_aa: CASSIADSSYEQYF
j_call: TRBJ2-1; v_call: TRBV6-5; d_call: -; clone_size: -; cdr3_nt: TGTGCCAGCAGTTATGGAGGGCCCCTCAATGAGCAGTTCTTC; cdr3_aa: CASSYGGPLNEQFF
j_call: TRBJ2-3; v_call: TRBV11-1; d_call: TRBD2; clone_size: -; cdr3_nt: TGTGCCAGCAGCATTAGCGGGAGGGCCTGGGATACGCAGTATTTT; cdr3_aa: CASSISGRAWDTQYF
j_call: TRBJ2-7; v_call: TRBV11-2; d_call: -; clone_size: once; cdr3_nt: TGTGCCAGCAGCTTTAGCAGGGCCGAGCAGTACTTC; cdr3_aa: CASSFSRAEQYF
j_call: TRBJ2-7; v_call: TRBV6-4; d_call: -; clone_size: -; cdr3_nt: TGTGCCAGCCCTTGTCCGATAACCTACGAGCAGTACTTC; cdr3_aa: CASPCPITYEQYF
j_call: TRBJ2-3; v_call: TRBV11-3; d_call: TRBD2; clone_size: -; cdr3_nt: TGTGCCAGCAGCTTAGGAACTAGCGGGAGGGCCGAGGGAGGCACAGATACGCAGTATTTT; cdr3_aa: CASSLGTSGRAEGGTDTQYF
j_call: TRBJ2-7; v_call: TRBV28; d_call: TRBD1; clone_size: once; cdr3_nt: TGTGCCAGCAGTCCAGGGGACAGCTTCTCCTACGAGCAGTACTTC; cdr3_aa: CASSPGDSFSYEQYF
j_call: TRBJ2-5; v_call: TRBV5-6; d_call: TRBD2; clone_size: -; cdr3_nt: TGTGCCAGCAGCTTTGGACTAGCGGGAGTTGGAGAGACCCAGTACTTC; cdr3_aa: CASSFGLAGVGETQYF
j_call: TRBJ2-1; v_call: TRBV7-8; d_call: TRBD1; clone_size: -; cdr3_nt: TGTGCCAGCAGACCGGGACAGGGCTACAATGAGCAGTTCTTC; cdr3_aa: CASRPGQGYNEQFF
j_call: TRBJ1-2; v_call: TRBV28; d_call: -; clone_size: -; cdr3_nt: TGTGCCAGCAGTTTATGGGGCTCGGTGTCTGATGGCTACACCTTC; cdr3_aa: CASSLWGSVSDGYTF
j_call: TRBJ2-1; v_call: TRBV19; d_call: TRBD2; clone_size: -; cdr3_nt: TGTGCCAGTAGTATAGGGCCTAGCGGGAGGAGTGAGCAGTTCTTC; cdr3_aa: CASSIGPSGRSEQFF
j_call: TRBJ2-3; v_call: TRBV5-1; d_call: -; clone_size: -; cdr3_nt: TGCGCCAGCAGCTTGGTGCGTACTAGCACAGATACGCAGTATTTT; cdr3_aa: CASSLVRTSTDTQYF
j_call: TRBJ2-7; v_call: TRBV19; d_call: -; clone_size: -; cdr3_nt: TGTGCCAGTAGTATTCCCGGCAATTCCTACGAGCAGTACTTC; cdr3_aa: CASSIPGNSYEQYF
j_call: TRBJ2-2; v_call: TRBV5-1; d_call: -; clone_size: few; cdr3_nt: TGCGCCAGCAGGCCTCTAGAGCGGTCGAACACCGGGGAGCTGTTTTTT; cdr3_aa: CASRPLERSNTGELFF
j_call: TRBJ2-5; v_call: TRBV5-5; d_call: -; clone_size: -; cdr3_nt: TGTGCCAGCAACGAGCACTTAAGTGGGGAGACCCAGTACTTC; cdr3_aa: CASNEHLSGETQYF
j_call: TRBJ2-7; v_call: TRBV30; d_call: TRBD1; clone_size: -; cdr3_nt: TGTGCCTGGAGCATTACAGGGGCGGGCGAGCAGTACTTC; cdr3_aa: CAWSITGAGEQYF
j_call: TRBJ2-6; v_call: TRBV27; d_call: TRBD1; clone_size: -; cdr3_nt: TGTGCCAGCAGTTTCTATCCGGACAGGGCTGGGGCCAACGTCCTGACTTTC; cdr3_aa: CASSFYPDRAGANVLTF
j_call: TRBJ2-1; v_call: TRBV2; d_call: -; clone_size: -; cdr3_nt: TGTGCCAGCAGTGAGAACAGGTACAATGAGCAGTTCTTC; cdr3_aa: CASSENRYNEQFF
j_call: TRBJ2-1; v_call: TRBV19; d_call: -; clone_size: -; cdr3_nt: TGTGCCAGTAGTATAGGAGGAATGAGCTCCTACAATGAGCAGTTCTTC; cdr3_aa: CASSIGGMSSYNEQFF
j_call: TRBJ2-7; v_call: TRBV11-2; d_call: -; clone_size: -; cdr3_nt: TGTGCCAGCAGCTTCGCCCGTAGGTCCTACGAGCAGTACTTC; cdr3_aa: CASSFARRSYEQYF
j_call: TRBJ1-2; v_call: TRBV2; d_call: TRBD1; clone_size: -; cdr3_nt: TGTGCCAGCAGTGGGCAGGGGGTTCATGGCTACACCTTC; cdr3_aa: CASSGQGVHGYTF
j_call: TRBJ1-4; v_call: TRBV30; d_call: -; clone_size: once; cdr3_nt: TGTGCCTGGGGGAGCCTGGAGGAAAAACTGTTTTTT; cdr3_aa: CAWGSLEEKLFF
j_call: TRBJ1-2; v_call: TRBV5-1; d_call: -; clone_size: few; cdr3_nt: TGCGCCAGCAGCACGTTACAGGGATCGGAAGGCTACACCTTC; cdr3_aa: CASSTLQGSEGYTF
j_call: TRBJ2-7; v_call: TRBV27; d_call: -; clone_size: once; cdr3_nt: TGTGCCAGCAGTCTTAGACCGGGACCCTTTGGCGAGCAGTACTTC; cdr3_aa: CASSLRPGPFGEQYF